This entry concerns a single T cell receptor beta chain. The antigen is unknown. Libraries of TRB cDNA were made by 5' RACE and carried UMIs. TCRdb reprocessed the 5' RACE reads, keeping one entry per CDR3 protein, no DNA. The sample totals more than 100,000 distinct CDR3 sequences. The data are from a study of CXCR3-negative and CXCR3-positive naive CD8 T cells. Broader study findings: CXCR3-negative and CXCR3-positive naive cells shared comparable TRBV-TRBJ usage, but memory cells did not. Higher TRB CDR3 hydrophobicity marked CXCR3-positive naive cells relative to CXCR3-negative naive cells.

Triplicates of over 250,000 cells were sorted from each CD8+ T cell subset. The V gene's germline CDR1 is MNHNY and CDR2 SVGAGI (reference sequence). This CDR3 has 14 amino acids. The TCR was taken from a human donor in good health. Some clones in this sample may be carry-over from other donors' samples. The sample comprised naive CXCR3+ CD8+ T cells from blood. The subset was: CD45RO-CCR7+CD27+CD95- naive CD8+ T cells expressing CXCR3 (TNR3+). The chain links TRBV6-6 to TRBJ2-7; TCRdb's assignment of TRBD2 cannot be checked, as there is no DNA. CDR3 sequence: CASSPGLTSYEQYF.